The rows below give T cell receptor beta chains drawn from one sample of a study of blood T cells in healthy people across ages. Using its own MiXCR run on the 5' RACE reads, TCRdb lists one record per CDR3 protein. Of 500,000 to 700,000 distinct CDR3 sequences in the sample, approximately 30% were seen once. The sample taken for sequencing was blood. The receptors here all came from a woman of 80 years or more in good health. Both conserved end residues are part of each CDR3. D genes are given only for firm matches. Only part of the rows carry a size: once, few, many, or a class if the clone is expanded.

j_call: TRBJ1-5; d_call: TRBD1; clone_size: .; v_call: TRBV20-1; cdr3_aa: CSARVIDRGNQPQHF; cdr3_nt: TGCAGTGCTAGAGTGATAGACAGGGGCAATCAGCCCCAGCATTTT
j_call: TRBJ2-5; d_call: .; clone_size: .; v_call: TRBV7-7; cdr3_aa: CASSLATLTGRGSSEETQYF; cdr3_nt: TGTGCTAGCAGCTTAGCGACCCTGACGGGGCGGGGCTCCTCCGAAGAGACCCAGTACTTC
j_call: TRBJ2-2; d_call: TRBD1; clone_size: .; v_call: TRBV20-1; cdr3_aa: CSASSQGDTGELFF; cdr3_nt: TGCAGTGCTAGTTCGCAGGGGGACACCGGGGAGCTGTTTTTT
j_call: TRBJ1-5; d_call: .; clone_size: many; v_call: TRBV5-5; cdr3_aa: CASSLVPGANYQPQHF; cdr3_nt: TGTGCCAGCAGCTTGGTACCCGGCGCTAACTATCAGCCCCAGCATTTT
j_call: TRBJ2-3; d_call: TRBD2; clone_size: .; v_call: TRBV7-3; cdr3_aa: CASSLGTSQTDTQYF; cdr3_nt: TGTGCCAGCAGCTTGGGGACTAGTCAGACAGATACGCAGTATTTT
j_call: TRBJ2-5; d_call: TRBD1; clone_size: many; v_call: TRBV5-1; cdr3_aa: CASSQGGRETQYF; cdr3_nt: TGCGCCAGCAGCCAAGGGGGCCGGGAGACCCAGTACTTC
j_call: TRBJ1-4; d_call: .; clone_size: few; v_call: TRBV20-1; cdr3_aa: CSARGGETNEKLFF; cdr3_nt: TGCAGTGCTAGAGGGGGCGAAACTAATGAAAAACTGTTTTTT
j_call: TRBJ1-5; d_call: .; clone_size: .; v_call: TRBV28; cdr3_aa: CASLGYQPQHF; cdr3_nt: TGTGCCAGCCTGGGGTATCAGCCCCAGCATTTT
j_call: TRBJ2-1; d_call: .; clone_size: .; v_call: TRBV20-1; cdr3_aa: CSAGPTRHEQFF; cdr3_nt: TGCAGTGCTGGTCCGACACGCCATGAGCAGTTCTTC
j_call: TRBJ1-5; d_call: TRBD1; clone_size: .; v_call: TRBV5-8; cdr3_aa: CASSLEGTATLNQPQHF; cdr3_nt: TGTGCCAGCAGCTTGGAAGGGACAGCAACGCTCAATCAGCCCCAGCATTTT
j_call: TRBJ1-2; d_call: .; clone_size: many; v_call: TRBV12-3/TRBV12-4; cdr3_aa: CASSFTASAIWGYGYTF; cdr3_nt: TGTGCCAGCAGCTTTACTGCATCGGCAATCTGGGGCTATGGCTACACCTTC
j_call: TRBJ1-2; d_call: .; clone_size: many; v_call: TRBV7-6; cdr3_aa: CASSFLTGRGYTF; cdr3_nt: TGTGCCAGCAGCTTTTTAACAGGTCGTGGCTACACCTTC
j_call: TRBJ2-7; d_call: TRBD2; clone_size: .; v_call: TRBV20-1; cdr3_aa: CSARARLAGTNEQYF; cdr3_nt: TGCAGTGCTAGAGCGCGGCTAGCGGGGACGAATGAGCAGTACTTC